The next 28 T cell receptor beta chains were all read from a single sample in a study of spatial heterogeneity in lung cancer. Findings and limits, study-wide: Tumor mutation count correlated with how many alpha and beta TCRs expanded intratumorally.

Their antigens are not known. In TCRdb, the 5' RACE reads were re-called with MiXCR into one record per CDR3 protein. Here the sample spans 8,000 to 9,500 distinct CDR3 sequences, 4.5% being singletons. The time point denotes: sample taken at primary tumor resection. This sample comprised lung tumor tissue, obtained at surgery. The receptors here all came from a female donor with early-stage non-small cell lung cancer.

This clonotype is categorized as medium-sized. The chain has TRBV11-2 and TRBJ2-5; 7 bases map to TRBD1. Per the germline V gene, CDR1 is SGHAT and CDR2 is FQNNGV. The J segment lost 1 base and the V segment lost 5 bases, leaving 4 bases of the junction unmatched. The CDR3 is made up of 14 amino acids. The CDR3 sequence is CASSLQGLQETQYF. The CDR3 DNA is TGTGCCAGCAGCCTACAGGGGCTCCAAGAGACCCAGTACTTC. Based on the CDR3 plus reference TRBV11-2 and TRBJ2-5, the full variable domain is EAGVAQSPRYKIIEKRQSVAFWCNPISGHATLYWYQQILGQGPKLLIQFQNNGVVDDSQLPKDRFSAERLKGVDSTLKIQPAKLEDSAVYLCASSLQGLQETQYFGPGTRLLVL.

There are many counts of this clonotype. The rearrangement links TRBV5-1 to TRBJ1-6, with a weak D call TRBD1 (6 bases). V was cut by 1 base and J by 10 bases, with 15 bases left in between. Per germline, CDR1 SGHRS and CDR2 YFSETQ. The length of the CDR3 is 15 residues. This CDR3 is CASSLNAGGESPLHF. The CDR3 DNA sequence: TGCGCCAGCAGCTTGAACGCCGGGGGCGAGTCACCCCTCCACTTT.

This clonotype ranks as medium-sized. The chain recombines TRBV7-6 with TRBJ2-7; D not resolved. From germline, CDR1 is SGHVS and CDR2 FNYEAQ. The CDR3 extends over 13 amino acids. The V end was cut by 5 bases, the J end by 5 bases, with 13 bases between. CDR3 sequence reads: CASSAYQSDEQYF. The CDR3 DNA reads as TGTGCCAGCAGCGCTTATCAAAGCGACGAGCAGTACTTC.

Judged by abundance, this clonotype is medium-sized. Here the CDR3 reads CASATSNQPQHF. CDR3 bases: TGTGCCAGCGCTACTAGCAATCAGCCCCAGCATTTT. This chain uses TRBV19 with TRBJ1-5; D remains ambiguous. Trimming took off 9 bases at V and 0 bases at J, with 6 bases between the two ends. The CDR3 runs to 12 residues. Looked up from germline, CDR1 is LNHDA and CDR2 is SQIVND (reference sequence).

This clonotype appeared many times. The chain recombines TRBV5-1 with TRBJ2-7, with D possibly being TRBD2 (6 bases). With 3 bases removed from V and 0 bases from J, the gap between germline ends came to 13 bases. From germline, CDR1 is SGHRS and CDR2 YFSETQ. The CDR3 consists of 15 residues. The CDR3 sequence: CASSSGDPSSYEQYF. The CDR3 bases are TGCGCCAGCAGCTCGGGGGACCCAAGCTCCTACGAGCAGTACTTC.

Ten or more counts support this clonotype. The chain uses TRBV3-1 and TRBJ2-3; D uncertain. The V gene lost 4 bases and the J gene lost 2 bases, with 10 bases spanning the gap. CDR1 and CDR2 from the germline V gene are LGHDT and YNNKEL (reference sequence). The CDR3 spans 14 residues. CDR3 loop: CASSRSINTDTQYF. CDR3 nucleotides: TGTGCCAGCAGCCGAAGTATCAACACAGATACGCAGTATTTT.

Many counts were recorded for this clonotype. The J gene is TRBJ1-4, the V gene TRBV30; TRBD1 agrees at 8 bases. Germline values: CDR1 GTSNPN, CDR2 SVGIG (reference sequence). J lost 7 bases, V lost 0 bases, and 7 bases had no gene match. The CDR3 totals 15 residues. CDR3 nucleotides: TGTGCCTGGAGTGTTGGAGACAGGGGTGTTGAAAAACTGTTTTTT. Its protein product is CAWSVGDRGVEKLFF.

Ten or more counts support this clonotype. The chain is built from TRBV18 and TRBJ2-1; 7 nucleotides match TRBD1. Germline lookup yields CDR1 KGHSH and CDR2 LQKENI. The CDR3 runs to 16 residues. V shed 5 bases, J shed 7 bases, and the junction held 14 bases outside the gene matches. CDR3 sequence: CASSEVPTGSGNEQFF. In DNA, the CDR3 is TGTGCCAGCTCAGAGGTTCCGACAGGGTCGGGGAATGAGCAGTTCTTC.

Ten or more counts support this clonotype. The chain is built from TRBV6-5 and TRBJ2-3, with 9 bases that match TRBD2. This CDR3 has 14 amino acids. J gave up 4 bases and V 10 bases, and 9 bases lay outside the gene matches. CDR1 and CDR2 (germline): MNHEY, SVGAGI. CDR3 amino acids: CANTIAGEPDTQYF. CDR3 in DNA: TGTGCCAATACTATAGCGGGAGAGCCAGATACGCAGTATTTT.

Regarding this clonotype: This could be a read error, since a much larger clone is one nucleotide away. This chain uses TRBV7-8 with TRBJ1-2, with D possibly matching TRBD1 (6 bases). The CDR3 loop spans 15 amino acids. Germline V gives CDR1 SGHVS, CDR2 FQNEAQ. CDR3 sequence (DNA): TGTGCCAGCACTCTGACAGGCGGCGTCGTCTATGGCTACAACTTC. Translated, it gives CASTLTGGVVYGYNF.

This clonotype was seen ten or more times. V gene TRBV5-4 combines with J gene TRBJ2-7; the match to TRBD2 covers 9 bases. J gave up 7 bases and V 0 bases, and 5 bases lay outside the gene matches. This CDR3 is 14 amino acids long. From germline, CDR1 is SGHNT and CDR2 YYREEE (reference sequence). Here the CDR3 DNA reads TGTGCCAGCAGCTTGGGACTAGCGGAGGGGGAGCAGTACTTC. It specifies CASSLGLAEGEQYF.

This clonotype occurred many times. The CDR3 sequence: CASSPLGGGQQTQYF. DNA for the CDR3: TGTGCCAGTAGTCCCCTTGGCGGTGGACAGCAGACCCAGTACTTC. This rearrangement joins TRBV19 to TRBJ2-5; a possible D gene is TRBD1 (6 bases). The CDR3 has 15 amino acids. Looked up from germline, CDR1 is LNHDA and CDR2 is SQIVND (reference sequence). The germline V and J ends were trimmed by 5 bases and 6 bases, with 19 bases remaining between them. Looking up the rest from reference TRBV19 and TRBJ2-5 gives the full variable domain: DGGITQSPKYLFRKEGQNVTLSCEQNLNHDAMYWYRQDPGQGLRLIYYSQIVNDFQKGDIAEGYSVSREKKESFPLTVTSAQKNPTAFYLCASSPLGGGQQTQYFGPGTRLLVL.

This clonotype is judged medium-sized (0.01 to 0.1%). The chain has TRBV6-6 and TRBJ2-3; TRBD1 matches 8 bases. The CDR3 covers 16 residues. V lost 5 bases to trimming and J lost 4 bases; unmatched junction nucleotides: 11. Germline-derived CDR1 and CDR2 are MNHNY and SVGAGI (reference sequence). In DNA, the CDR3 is TGTGCCAGCAGTACGACAGGGGTGATTTCTCCAGATACGCAGTATTTT. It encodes CASSTTGVISPDTQYF.

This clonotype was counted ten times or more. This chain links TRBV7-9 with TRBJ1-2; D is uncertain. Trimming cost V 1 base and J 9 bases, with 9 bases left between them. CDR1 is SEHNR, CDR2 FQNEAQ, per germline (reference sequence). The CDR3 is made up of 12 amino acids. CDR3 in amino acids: CASSLDVLRYTF. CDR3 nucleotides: TGTGCCAGCAGCTTAGACGTCCTCCGCTACACCTTC.

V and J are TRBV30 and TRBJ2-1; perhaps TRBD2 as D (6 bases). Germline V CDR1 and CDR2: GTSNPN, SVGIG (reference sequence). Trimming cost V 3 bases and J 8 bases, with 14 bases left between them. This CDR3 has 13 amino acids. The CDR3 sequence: CAWSTGAGYEQFF. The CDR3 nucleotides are TGTGCCTGGAGCACCGGGGCGGGATATGAGCAGTTCTTC.

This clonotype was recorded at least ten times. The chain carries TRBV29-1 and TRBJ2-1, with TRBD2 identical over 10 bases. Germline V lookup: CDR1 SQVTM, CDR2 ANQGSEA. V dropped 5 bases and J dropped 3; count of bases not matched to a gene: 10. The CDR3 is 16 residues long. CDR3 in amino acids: CSVYLAGAPLYNEQFF. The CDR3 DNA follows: TGCAGCGTTTATCTAGCGGGAGCCCCCCTCTACAATGAGCAGTTCTTC.

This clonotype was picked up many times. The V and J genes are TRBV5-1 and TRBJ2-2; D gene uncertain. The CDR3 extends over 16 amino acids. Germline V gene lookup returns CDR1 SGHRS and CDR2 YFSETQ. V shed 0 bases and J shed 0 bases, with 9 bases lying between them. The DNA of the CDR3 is TGCGCCAGCAGCTTGGACGGACGGTCGAACACCGGGGAGCTGTTTTTT. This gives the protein CASSLDGRSNTGELFF.

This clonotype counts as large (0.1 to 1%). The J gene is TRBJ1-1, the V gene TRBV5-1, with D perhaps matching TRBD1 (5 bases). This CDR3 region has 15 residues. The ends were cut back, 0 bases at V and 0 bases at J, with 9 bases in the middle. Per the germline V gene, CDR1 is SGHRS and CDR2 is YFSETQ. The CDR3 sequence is CASSLVGTVNTEAFF. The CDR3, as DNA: TGCGCCAGCAGCTTGGTTGGGACGGTGAACACTGAAGCTTTCTTT.

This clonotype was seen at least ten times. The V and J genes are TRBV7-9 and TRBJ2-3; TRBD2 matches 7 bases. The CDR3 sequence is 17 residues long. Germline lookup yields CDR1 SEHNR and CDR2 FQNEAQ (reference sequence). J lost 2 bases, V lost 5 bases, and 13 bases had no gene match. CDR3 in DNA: TGTGCCAGCAGCCTTTACCGGGACTACCCCTTCACAGATACGCAGTATTTT. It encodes CASSLYRDYPFTDTQYF.

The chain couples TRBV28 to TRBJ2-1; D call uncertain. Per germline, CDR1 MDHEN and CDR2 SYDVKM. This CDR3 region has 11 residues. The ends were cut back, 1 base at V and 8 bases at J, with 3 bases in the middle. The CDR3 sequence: CASSLSDEQFF. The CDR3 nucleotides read TGTGCCAGCAGTTTATCGGATGAGCAGTTCTTC.

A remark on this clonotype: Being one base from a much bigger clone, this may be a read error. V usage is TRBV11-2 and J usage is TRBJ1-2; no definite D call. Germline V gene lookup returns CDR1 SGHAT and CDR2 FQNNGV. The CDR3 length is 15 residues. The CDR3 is CASSLDSAVLPGYNF. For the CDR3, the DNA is TGTGCCAGCAGCTTAGATTCGGCAGTCTTACCGGGCTACAACTTC.

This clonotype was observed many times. The CDR3 sequence is CASSTTPGQNYEQYF. DNA for the CDR3: TGTGCCAGCAGTACGACACCGGGACAGAATTACGAGCAGTACTTC. The chain carries TRBV6-1 and TRBJ2-7; 7 positions match TRBD1. V lost 5 bases and J lost 4; bases outside the gene matches: 11. Per germline, CDR1 MNHNS and CDR2 SASEGT. This CDR3 has 15 residues.

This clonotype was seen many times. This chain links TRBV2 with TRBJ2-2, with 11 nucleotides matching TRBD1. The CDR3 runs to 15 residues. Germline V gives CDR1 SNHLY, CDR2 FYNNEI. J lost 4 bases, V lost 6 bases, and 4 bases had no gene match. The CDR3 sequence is CASRGTGGITGELFF. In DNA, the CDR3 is TGTGCCAGCAGAGGGACAGGGGGGATCACCGGGGAGCTGTTTTTT.

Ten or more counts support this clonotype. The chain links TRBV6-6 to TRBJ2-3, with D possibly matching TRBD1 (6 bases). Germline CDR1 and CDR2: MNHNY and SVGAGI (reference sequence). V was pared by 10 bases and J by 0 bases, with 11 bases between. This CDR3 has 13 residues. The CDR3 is CAMAQGSTDTQYF. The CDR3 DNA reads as TGTGCCATGGCTCAGGGGAGCACAGATACGCAGTATTTT.

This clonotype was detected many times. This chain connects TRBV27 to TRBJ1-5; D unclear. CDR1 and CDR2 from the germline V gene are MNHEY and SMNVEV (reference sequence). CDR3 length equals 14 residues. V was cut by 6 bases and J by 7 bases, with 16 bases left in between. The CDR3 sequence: CASRPLGSGQPQHF. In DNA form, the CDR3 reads TGTGCCAGCAGACCACTAGGGTCTGGGCAGCCCCAGCATTTT.

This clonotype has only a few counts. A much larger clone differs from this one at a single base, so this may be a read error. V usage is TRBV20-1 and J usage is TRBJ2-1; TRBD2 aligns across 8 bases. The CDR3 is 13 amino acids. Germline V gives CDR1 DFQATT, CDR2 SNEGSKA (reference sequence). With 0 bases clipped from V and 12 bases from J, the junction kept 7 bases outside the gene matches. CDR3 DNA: TGCAGTGCTAGAGATCGGAGCGGGAGTTGGCAGTTCTTC. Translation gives CSARDRSGSWQFF.

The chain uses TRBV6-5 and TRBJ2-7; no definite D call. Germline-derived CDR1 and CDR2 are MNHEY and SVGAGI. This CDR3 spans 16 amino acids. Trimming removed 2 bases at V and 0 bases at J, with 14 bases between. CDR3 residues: CASSYRPSSHSYEQYF. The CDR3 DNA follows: TGTGCCAGCAGTTACCGTCCATCCAGCCACTCCTACGAGCAGTACTTC.

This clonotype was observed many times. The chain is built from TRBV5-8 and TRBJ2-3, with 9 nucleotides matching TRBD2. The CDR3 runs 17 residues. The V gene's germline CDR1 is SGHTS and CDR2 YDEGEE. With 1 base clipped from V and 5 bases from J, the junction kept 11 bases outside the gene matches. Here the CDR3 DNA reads TGTGCCAGCAGCTTGCAATGGCTAGCGGGATACGGAGATACGCAGTATTTT. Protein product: CASSLQWLAGYGDTQYF.